The TCR beta chain described here comes from a study of shared clonotypes between healthy human individuals. Profiled with immunoSEQ multiplex PCR; TCRdb holds only in-frame clones, not every one. The data show approximately 500,000 clones, around 96% seen once. There were only Caucasian adults among the donors, and all lived in Nashville, Tennessee. The V gene lost 0 bases and the J gene lost 3 bases, with 23 bases spanning the gap. Germline CDR1 MGHRA, CDR2 YSYEKL. This CDR3 region has 19 residues. Sequencing was performed on naive CD4+ T cells sorted from blood. Subset meaning: CD45RA+ positively selected. This clonotype was obtained from a woman aged 25 to 39 in good health. J is TRBJ1-2 and V is TRBV4-1; perhaps TRBD1 as D (5 bases). In DNA, the CDR3 is TGCGCCAGCAGCCAAGATTCCCGGGGGACGAAATCGCCCGACTATGGCTACACCTTC. It yields the protein CASSQDSRGTKSPDYGYTF.